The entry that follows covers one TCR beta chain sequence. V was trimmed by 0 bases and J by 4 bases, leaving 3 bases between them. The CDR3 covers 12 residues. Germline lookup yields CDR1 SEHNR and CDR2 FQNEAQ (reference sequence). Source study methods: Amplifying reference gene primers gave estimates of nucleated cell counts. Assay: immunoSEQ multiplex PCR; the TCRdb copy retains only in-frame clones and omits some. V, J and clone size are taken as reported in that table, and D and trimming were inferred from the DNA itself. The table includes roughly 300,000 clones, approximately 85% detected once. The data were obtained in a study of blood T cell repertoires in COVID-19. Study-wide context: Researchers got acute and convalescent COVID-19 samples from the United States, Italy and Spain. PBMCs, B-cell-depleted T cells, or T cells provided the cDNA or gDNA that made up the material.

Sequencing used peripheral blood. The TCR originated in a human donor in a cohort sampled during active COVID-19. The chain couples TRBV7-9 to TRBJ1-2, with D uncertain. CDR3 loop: CASSLALYGYTF. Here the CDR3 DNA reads TGTGCCAGCAGCTTAGCTCTCTATGGCTACACCTTC.